Listed below are T cell receptor beta chains from one sample, sequenced in a study of blood T cell repertoires in COVID-19. Sequenced by immunoSEQ multiplex PCR; TCRdb stores in-frame clones only, minus some. The profile shows some 300,000 clones, around 91% of them singletons. The sequencing sample was made of peripheral blood. The origin of the receptors is a woman in her forties with COVID-19, enrolled during active disease. The CDR3 runs from the conserved cysteine through the conserved F or W. The D gene is left open where the match is weak. The size entry is marked missing in some rows and otherwise reads once, few, many or a size class.

J	D	size	V	CDR3	DNA
TRBJ2-1	NA	NA	TRBV12-5	CASGLAGKDEQFF	TGTGCTAGTGGTTTGGCGGGAAAGGATGAGCAGTTCTTC
TRBJ2-2	NA	NA	TRBV7-2	CASSLGVVNTGELFF	TGTGCCAGCAGCTTAGGCGTGGTGAACACCGGGGAGCTGTTTTTT
TRBJ1-2	NA	NA	TRBV6-2/TRBV6-3	CASSSPPTAGYTF	TGTGCCAGCAGTTCGCCTCCTACTGCTGGCTACACCTTC
TRBJ2-1	NA	NA	TRBV9	CASSGGILDRFEQFF	TGTGCCAGCAGCGGGGGAATATTAGACAGGTTTGAGCAGTTCTTC
TRBJ1-5	NA	NA	TRBV5-6	CASSLQYSNQPQHF	TGTGCCAGCAGCCTGCAGTATAGCAATCAGCCCCAGCATTTT
TRBJ1-5	NA	NA	TRBV7-8	CASSEQPYPNQPQHF	TGTGCCAGCAGCGAACAGCCATACCCGAATCAGCCCCAGCATTTT
TRBJ1-5	NA	few	TRBV4-1	CASSKGLSNQPQHF	TGCGCCAGCTCAAAGGGGCTGAGCAATCAGCCCCAGCATTTT
TRBJ2-2	TRBD1	NA	TRBV28	CASSSGTGSHGELFF	TGTGCCAGCAGCTCGGGGACAGGGAGTCACGGGGAGCTGTTTTTT
TRBJ1-6	NA	few	TRBV5-1	CASSLEGGRGSPLHF	TGCGCCAGCAGCTTGGAAGGGGGAAGGGGTTCACCCCTCCACTTT
TRBJ2-7	TRBD1	NA	TRBV4-1	CASRTGTDNVYEQYF	TGCGCCAGCAGGACCGGGACAGACAATGTATACGAGCAGTACTTC
TRBJ2-7	TRBD2	once	TRBV11-2	CASSLSTSGASLSYEQYF	TGTGCCAGCAGCTTATCGACTAGCGGGGCTTCCCTCTCCTACGAGCAGTACTTC
TRBJ2-1	TRBD1	NA	TRBV7-9	CASSARQGNEQFF	TGTGCCAGCAGCGCCCGACAGGGCAATGAGCAGTTCTTC
TRBJ2-7	TRBD2	once	TRBV4-1	CASSQDRTGGSSYEQYF	TGCGCCAGCAGCCAAGATCGGACGGGGGGGAGCTCCTACGAGCAGTACTTC
TRBJ2-3	TRBD2	NA	TRBV5-4	CASSLESGRSTDTQYF	TGTGCCAGCAGCTTGGAGAGCGGGAGGTCGACAGATACGCAGTATTTT
TRBJ1-5	NA	NA	TRBV7-2	CASSLSLQLNQPQHF	TGTGCCAGCAGCTTAAGTCTACAGTTAAATCAGCCCCAGCATTTT
TRBJ1-5	TRBD1	NA	TRBV10-3	CAISESISRGQGNQPQHF	TGTGCCATCAGTGAGTCGATAAGCAGGGGGCAGGGGAATCAGCCCCAGCATTTT
TRBJ2-7	TRBD1	NA	TRBV5-1	CASSFGQGHSYEQYF	TGCGCCAGCAGCTTTGGACAGGGGCACTCCTACGAGCAGTACTTC
TRBJ2-7	NA	many	TRBV5-1	CASSFSGDPEDEQYF	TGCGCCAGCAGCTTTTCGGGTGATCCTGAGGACGAGCAGTACTTC
TRBJ1-1	TRBD1	NA	TRBV18	CASSPSTDRDPTEAFF	TGTGCCAGCTCACCTTCGACGGACAGGGACCCCACTGAAGCTTTCTTT
TRBJ2-3	TRBD2	once	TRBV7-2	CASSLGLAGSTDTQYF	TGTGCCAGCAGCTTAGGCTTAGCGGGGAGCACAGATACGCAGTATTTT
TRBJ1-4	NA	once	TRBV3-1/TRBV3-2	CASSLLGAATNEKLFF	TGTGCCAGCAGCCTGTTGGGGGCCGCAACTAATGAAAAACTGTTTTTT
TRBJ1-6	NA	NA	TRBV5-5	CASSLQADSPLHF	TGTGCCAGCAGCTTGCAAGCGGATTCACCCCTCCACTTT
TRBJ1-3	NA	NA	TRBV30	CAWSPPGVGNTIYF	TGTGCCTGGAGTCCCCCAGGGGTTGGAAACACCATATATTTT
TRBJ1-1	TRBD1	NA	TRBV18	CASSPDRAGLGGEAFF	TGTGCCAGCTCACCGGACAGGGCAGGTTTAGGGGGTGAAGCTTTCTTT
TRBJ2-2	NA	NA	TRBV27	CASSFWSQGNTGELFF	TGTGCCAGCAGTTTTTGGTCACAGGGGAACACCGGGGAGCTGTTTTTT
TRBJ1-2	TRBD1	NA	TRBV24-1	CATSDGTGSWSGYTF	TGTGCCACCAGTGATGGGACAGGCTCTTGGAGTGGCTACACCTTC
TRBJ2-1	NA	many	TRBV6-2/TRBV6-3	CASSVDSHNEQFF	TGTGCCAGCAGCGTAGACTCTCACAATGAGCAGTTCTTC
TRBJ1-5	NA	NA	TRBV28	CASSSPSGRGEPQHF	TGTGCCAGCAGTTCACCCAGTGGCAGGGGCGAGCCCCAGCATTTT
TRBJ1-1	NA	NA	TRBV6-5	CASSYSGQGGTEAFF	TGTGCCAGCAGTTACTCGGGGCAGGGTGGCACTGAAGCTTTCTTT
TRBJ1-1	NA	NA	TRBV5-1	CASSLSQLGGNTEAFF	TGCGCCAGCAGCTTGAGCCAGTTGGGAGGGAACACTGAAGCTTTCTTT
TRBJ1-1	NA	NA	TRBV10-2	CASSESLLITEAFF	TGCGCCAGCAGTGAGTCCCTCCTTATCACTGAAGCTTTCTTT
TRBJ2-1	NA	NA	TRBV27	CASSLIGGLF	TGTGCCAGCAGTTTAATCGGGGGGCTCTTC
TRBJ1-2	NA	NA	TRBV19	CASRPGHLHNYGYTF	TGTGCCAGTAGACCGGGACATCTCCATAACTATGGCTACACCTTC
TRBJ2-1	TRBD2	NA	TRBV7-9	CASRREGYNEQFF	TGTGCCAGCAGGCGGGAGGGGTACAATGAGCAGTTCTTC
TRBJ1-1	NA	once	TRBV11-3	CASGYSNTEAFF	TGTGCCAGCGGTTACTCGAACACTGAAGCTTTCTTT
TRBJ2-1	TRBD2	once	TRBV6-4	CASSGPTGLAPYNEQFF	TGTGCCAGCAGTGGCCCAACCGGACTAGCGCCCTACAATGAGCAGTTCTTC
TRBJ2-7	TRBD1	NA	TRBV6-1	CASSEPTGTGAYEQYF	TGTGCCAGCAGTGAACCCACCGGGACAGGTGCCTACGAGCAGTACTTC
TRBJ2-3	TRBD2	NA	TRBV9	CASSVKGGGTDTQYF	TGTGCCAGCAGCGTGAAGGGAGGGGGCACAGATACGCAGTATTTT
TRBJ2-5	NA	NA	TRBV5-4	CASSSRQGAGETQYF	TGTGCCAGCAGCTCGAGGCAGGGTGCCGGGGAGACCCAGTACTTC